Below, 32 T cell receptor beta chains from the same sample are listed, as sequenced in a study of response to subunit inactivated influenza vaccine. From the RT-PCR reads, TCRdb called clonotypes with MiXCR, one entry per CDR3 protein. The sample shows 530,000 or so distinct CDR3 sequences, about 10% of them seen only once. Sequencing was performed on PBMCs from blood, taken on the day of vaccination. These receptors originate from a man in his fifties or sixties who received an inactivated influenza vaccine.

The rearrangement uses TRBV10-3 and TRBJ2-7; 13 bases align to TRBD2. The CDR3 has 17 amino acids. V shed 5 bases and J 0 bases; nucleotides not matched to a gene: 7. CDR1 and CDR2 from the germline V gene are ENHRY and SYGVKD. CDR3 residues: CAISPGLAGPISYEQYF. CDR3 in DNA: TGTGCCATCAGTCCGGGACTAGCGGGGCCAATCTCCTACGAGCAGTACTTC.

In its sample, this clonotype was seen a few times. The chain carries TRBV11-3 and TRBJ2-5, with 9 bases lining up with TRBD2. The CDR3 covers 16 residues. V trimming: 0 bases; J trimming: 1 base; junction bases outside the gene matches: 3. CDR1 and CDR2 from the germline V gene are SGHNT and YENEEA. The CDR3 reads CASSLDRAGGQETQYF. The CDR3 region has the DNA TGTGCCAGCAGCTTAGATCGAGCGGGGGGCCAAGAGACCCAGTACTTC.

In DNA, the CDR3 is TGTGCCACCAGGAAACAGGGAGGGAATGAGCAGTTCTTC. It specifies CATRKQGGNEQFF. V is TRBV24-1 and J is TRBJ2-1; the D gene is possibly TRBD2 (7 bases). There are 13 residues in the CDR3. The germline gives CDR1 KGHDR, CDR2 SFDVKD. The V end lost 7 bases, the J end lost 7 bases, and 13 bases lay between the germline ends.

The V and J genes are TRBV3-1 and TRBJ2-1; 7 positions match TRBD1. The CDR3 sequence is 16 residues long. CDR1 LGHDT and CDR2 YNNKEL come from the germline V gene (reference sequence). Losses at the gene ends were 1 base for V and 3 bases for J; bases not matched to a gene: 6. CDR3 residues: CASSQVRTGIYNEQFF. For the CDR3, the DNA is TGTGCCAGCAGCCAAGTCAGGACAGGAATCTACAATGAGCAGTTCTTC.

The chain links TRBV5-1 to TRBJ2-1; TRBD1 might be the D (6 bases). The CDR3 has 14 amino acids. Deletions cut 0 bases from V and 8 bases from J, with 12 bases between. Germline V gene lookup returns CDR1 SGHRS and CDR2 YFSETQ. As DNA, the CDR3 is TGCGCCAGCAGCTTGGGACAGGCCGCCCATGAGCAGTTCTTC. Its protein product is CASSLGQAAHEQFF.

The CDR3 protein is CATSRAGVETQYF. CDR3 coding DNA: TGTGCCACCAGCAGAGCGGGGGTTGAGACCCAGTACTTC. The chain combines TRBV15 with TRBJ2-5; TRBD2 is a possible D gene (6 bases). V lost 1 base, J lost 5 bases, and 8 bases lay in between. Germline V gives CDR1 LNHNV, CDR2 YYDKDF (reference sequence). The CDR3 loop spans 13 amino acids.

This clonotype was seen a handful of times. V is TRBV30 and J is TRBJ2-7; D ambiguous. The CDR3 contains 16 residues. The V gene's germline CDR1 is GTSNPN and CDR2 SVGIG (reference sequence). Trimming left V 0 bases short and J 1 base short, with 16 bases between. CDR3 bases: TGTGCCTGGAGTGTACCTATTTGGTACGGATCCTACGAGCAGTACTTC. Protein sequence: CAWSVPIWYGSYEQYF. The variable domain in full, with the rest retrieved from reference TRBV30 and TRBJ2-7, is SQTIHQWPATLVQPVGSPLSLECTVEGTSNPNLYWYRQAAGRGLQLLFYSVGIGQISSEVPQNLSASRPQDRQFILSSKKLLLSDSGFYLCAWSVPIWYGSYEQYFGPGTRLTVT.

This clonotype was recorded many times. The chain joins TRBV5-1 to TRBJ2-7; D may be TRBD2 (5 bases). The CDR3 runs to 13 residues. V dropped 3 bases and J dropped 0 bases, with 7 bases sitting between them. The germline V gene encodes CDR1 SGHRS and CDR2 YFSETQ. CDR3 bases: TGCGCCAGCAGCTACGGGGACTCCTACGAGCAGTACTTC. Translating it yields CASSYGDSYEQYF.

This chain connects TRBV12-3 or TRBV12-4 to TRBJ2-1; maybe TRBD2 (6 bases). The V and J ends lost 3 bases and 6 bases respectively, with 12 bases between them. CDR3 length: 14 amino acids. In DNA form, the CDR3 reads TGTGCCAGCAGTTTCCGGGGACTCAGCAATGAGCAGTTCTTC. Residues: CASSFRGLSNEQFF.

The V call is TRBV5-5, the J call TRBJ2-7; 10 bases match TRBD2. The CDR3 contains 15 residues. Germline loops: CDR1 SGHKS, CDR2 YYEKEE (reference sequence). The V and J ends lost 0 bases and 4 bases, in that order; junction bases with no gene match: 4. CDR3 protein: CASSLDISGRYEQYF. The CDR3 DNA follows: TGTGCCAGCAGCTTGGATATTAGCGGGAGGTACGAGCAGTACTTC.

This clonotype was seen ten or more times. The chain is built from TRBV7-9 and TRBJ1-1; D is unclear. V was cut by 4 bases and J by 2 bases, with 14 bases left in between. The germline V gene has CDR1 SEHNR and CDR2 FQNEAQ (reference sequence). The CDR3 has 15 residues. Here the CDR3 reads CASSSTIRHNTEAFF. CDR3 in DNA: TGTGCCAGCAGCTCGACGATAAGACACAACACTGAAGCTTTCTTT. Drawing the rest from reference TRBV7-9 and TRBJ1-1, the complete variable domain is DTGVSQNPRHKITKRGQNVTFRCDPISEHNRLYWYRQTLGQGPEFLTYFQNEAQLEKSRLLSDRFSAERPKGSFSTLEIQRTEQGDSAMYLCASSSTIRHNTEAFFGQGTRLTVV.

The chain recombines TRBV18 with TRBJ2-1; the D call may be TRBD1 or TRBD2 (5 bases each). In germline, CDR1 is KGHSH, CDR2 LQKENI. The CDR3 loop spans 15 amino acids. V was shortened by 3 bases and J by 2 bases, with 11 bases between the two germline ends. The CDR3 protein is CASSPIGATYNEQFF. CDR3 coding DNA: TGTGCCAGCTCACCGATCGGGGCTACCTACAATGAGCAGTTCTTC.

CDR3 sequence: CASSYSPGQGYNEQFF. CDR3 DNA sequence: TGTGCCAGCAGTTACTCACCGGGACAGGGATACAATGAGCAGTTCTTC. The chain is built from TRBV6-2 or TRBV6-3 and TRBJ2-1; 9 bases map to TRBD1. The CDR3 sequence is 16 residues long. The trim removed 0 bases at V and 4 bases at J, leaving 4 bases unmatched. CDR1 and CDR2 (germline): MNHEY, SVGEGT.

There are many counts of this clonotype. The J gene is TRBJ2-7, the V gene TRBV28, with D perhaps TRBD1 (6 bases). V dropped 3 bases and J dropped 3 bases, with 15 bases sitting between them. The germline V gene encodes CDR1 MDHEN and CDR2 SYDVKM. The CDR3 has 15 amino acids. CDR3: CASSFRGWGNYEQYF. The DNA for the CDR3 is TGTGCCAGCAGTTTCAGGGGTTGGGGCAACTACGAGCAGTACTTC.

The CDR3 nucleotides are TGTGCCAGCAGTTCGCGACAGGGCTTCACAGATACGCAGTATTTT. Translation gives CASSSRQGFTDTQYF. The rearrangement links TRBV12-3 or TRBV12-4 to TRBJ2-3; TRBD1 agrees at 7 bases. The CDR3 totals 15 residues. The V and J ends lost 4 bases and 2 bases, in that order; junction bases with no gene match: 6.

The chain uses TRBV24-1 and TRBJ2-3; unclear D gene. This CDR3 has 17 amino acids. Germline V gene sequence: CDR1 KGHDR, CDR2 SFDVKD. V was pared by 3 bases and J by 3 bases, with 18 bases between. CDR3 DNA sequence: TGTGCCACCAGTGATCCCCTTGCGTACCCAGATACAGATACGCAGTATTTT. Translated: CATSDPLAYPDTDTQYF.

In this sample, this clonotype turned up a few times. J is TRBJ1-1 and V is TRBV2; D is ambiguous. The CDR3 covers 15 residues. CDR1 is SNHLY, CDR2 FYNNEI, per germline. Trimming took 0 bases from V and 5 from J, leaving 13 bases between them. CDR3 loop: CASSEAVAGGTEAFF. The CDR3 DNA reads TGTGCCAGCAGTGAAGCGGTTGCCGGTGGGACTGAAGCTTTCTTT.

There are a few counts of this clonotype. The rearrangement links TRBV4-3 to TRBJ2-2; a possible D gene is TRBD2 (6 bases). Germline CDR1 reads LGHNA; CDR2 reads YSLEER. The ends were cut back, 0 bases at V and 6 bases at J, with 17 bases in the middle. The CDR3 sequence is 17 residues long. CDR3 sequence (DNA): TGCGCCAGCAGCCAAGATTCTCCTAGCGTCCTACCCGGGGAGCTGTTTTTT. Its translation: CASSQDSPSVLPGELFF.

The chain couples TRBV18 to TRBJ2-5; D not resolved. Germline CDR1 reads KGHSH; CDR2 reads LQKENI. This CDR3 spans 13 amino acids. V lost 3 bases to trimming and J lost 5 bases, with 10 bases between them. DNA of the CDR3: TGTGCCAGCTCACCCAGGTCCGGGGAGACCCAGTACTTC. Protein: CASSPRSGETQYF.

This rearrangement joins TRBV12-3 or TRBV12-4 to TRBJ2-7, with a weak D call TRBD2 (6 bases). The CDR3 has 14 residues. The ends were cut back, 0 bases at V and 5 bases at J, with 11 bases in the middle. The chain's CDR3 is CASSLAKTSNEQYF. CDR3 bases: TGTGCCAGCAGTTTAGCGAAGACTAGTAACGAGCAGTACTTC.

V is TRBV7-2 and J is TRBJ2-4; 9 bases are shared with TRBD2. This CDR3 is 14 amino acids long. Trimming took 8 bases from V and 9 from J; bases not matched to a gene: 11. Germline CDR1 and CDR2: SGHTA and FQGNSA. CDR3 in amino acids: CASRSPSGTGIQYF. The CDR3 region has the DNA TGTGCCAGCCGCTCCCCTAGCGGGACGGGCATTCAGTACTTC.

This clonotype occurred a few times. CDR3: CASTSTAGKTYEQYF. CDR3 coding DNA: TGCGCCAGCACCTCCACGGCAGGGAAGACCTACGAGCAGTACTTC. The genes are TRBV5-1 and TRBJ2-7, with TRBD1 as a possible D gene (5 bases). Trimming took off 6 bases at V and 2 bases at J, with 18 bases between the two ends. The CDR3 is made up of 15 amino acids. Per the germline V gene, CDR1 is SGHRS and CDR2 is YFSETQ.

This clonotype turned up a few times. The chain employs TRBV19 and TRBJ2-1, with 12 bases aligning to TRBD2. The CDR3 runs 18 residues. The ends lost 7 bases at V and 0 bases at J; junction bases unmatched: 10. In germline, CDR1 is LNHDA, CDR2 SQIVND (reference sequence). For the CDR3, the DNA is TGTGCCAGTACCCGAACCGGGACTAGCGGGCTCTCCTACAATGAGCAGTTCTTC. It translates to CASTRTGTSGLSYNEQFF.

This clonotype was observed at least ten times. The genes are TRBV5-1 and TRBJ2-4; the D gene is possibly TRBD1 (6 bases). Germline CDR1 is SGHRS and CDR2 is YFSETQ. The CDR3 contains 16 residues. With 4 bases removed from V and 0 bases from J, the gap between germline ends came to 14 bases. Here the CDR3 DNA reads TGCGCCAGCAGCCCAGGACAGAACCTAGCCAAAAACATTCAGTACTTC. It encodes CASSPGQNLAKNIQYF.

This clonotype was seen more than once but under ten times. The rearrangement uses TRBV5-5 and TRBJ1-4; D gene unclear. Germline V CDR1 and CDR2: SGHKS, YYEKEE (reference sequence). This CDR3 has 13 residues. Trimming removed 0 bases from V and 8 bases from J, with 8 bases in between. The CDR3 DNA sequence: TGTGCCAGCAGCTTGGTCCAGTCGGAAAAACTGTTTTTT. Translation gives CASSLVQSEKLFF. Full variable domain (missing parts from reference TRBV5-5 and TRBJ1-4): DAGVTQSPTHLIKTRGQQVTLRCSPISGHKSVSWYQQVLGQGPQFIFQYYEKEERGRGNFPDRFSARQFPNYSSELNVNALLLGDSALYLCASSLVQSEKLFFGSGTQLSVL.

This clonotype was seen only a few times. The chain carries TRBV20-1 and TRBJ2-7; D is perhaps TRBD1 or TRBD2 (6 bases each). The CDR3 consists of 16 residues. Germline assignment: CDR1 DFQATT and CDR2 SNEGSKA (reference sequence). V dropped 0 bases and J dropped 2 bases, with 17 bases sitting between them. CDR3 region: CSARDPTLRGAYEQYF. The CDR3 coding sequence is TGCAGTGCTAGAGATCCTACCCTTAGGGGGGCCTACGAGCAGTACTTC.

The rearrangement uses TRBV28 and TRBJ2-7; D not resolved. CDR3 length: 12 residues. Trimming took off 7 bases at V and 6 bases at J, with 13 bases between the two ends. The germline gives CDR1 MDHEN, CDR2 SYDVKM. CDR3 in amino acids: CASNRNSAEQYF. The CDR3 DNA sequence: TGTGCCAGCAACCGAAATTCCGCCGAGCAGTACTTC.

The chain uses TRBV20-1 and TRBJ1-1; TRBD1 matches 7 bases. Germline CDR1 DFQATT, CDR2 SNEGSKA (reference sequence). CDR3 length: 13 residues. The V and J ends lost 6 bases and 2 bases, in that order; junction bases with no gene match: 6. CDR3 region: CSATGTVNTEAFF. CDR3 sequence (DNA): TGCAGTGCAACCGGGACAGTTAACACTGAAGCTTTCTTT.

The chain joins TRBV6-2 or TRBV6-3 to TRBJ2-7; tentatively, D is TRBD1 (5 bases). CDR1 and CDR2 (germline): MNHEY, SVGEGT. Trimming left V 5 bases short and J 5 bases short, with 13 bases between. There are 13 residues in the CDR3. CDR3 loop: CASSRRTFHEQYF. DNA of the CDR3: TGTGCCAGCAGTCGAAGGACATTCCACGAGCAGTACTTC.

The CDR3 sequence: CASSLSRASGNTIYF. CDR3 coding DNA: TGTGCCAGCAGCTTAAGCAGGGCCTCTGGAAACACCATATATTTT. The chain employs TRBV7-2 and TRBJ1-3, with a tentative D call TRBD1 (5 bases). Germline CDR1 is SGHTA and CDR2 is FQGNSA. V shed 2 bases and J shed 0 bases, with 8 bases lying between them. This CDR3 region has 15 residues.

This clonotype was seen a handful of times. This sequence joins TRBV3-1 and TRBJ2-1; 7 bases are a match to TRBD2. The CDR3 is 16 residues long. Trimming at V came to 0 bases and at J to 2 bases, leaving 4 bases not matched to a gene. CDR1 is LGHDT, CDR2 YNNKEL, per germline (reference sequence). CDR3 DNA sequence: TGTGCCAGCAGCCAAGATCCCCTAGCGGCCTACAATGAGCAGTTCTTC. Protein product: CASSQDPLAAYNEQFF.

This clonotype has only a few counts. The chain combines TRBV20-1 with TRBJ2-7, with TRBD2 identical over 8 bases. Germline V lookup: CDR1 DFQATT, CDR2 SNEGSKA (reference sequence). CDR3 size: 15 residues. V was clipped by 5 bases and J by 5 bases; unmatched bases: 14. CDR3: CSAPTGGGLGNEQYF. As DNA, the CDR3 is TGCAGTGCTCCCACTGGAGGGGGACTAGGCAACGAGCAGTACTTC.